This TCR beta chain was profiled in a study of OX40 agonist ivuxolimab in advanced cancers. Assay used: immunoSEQ multiplex PCR; TCRdb lists only in-frame clones, some missing. Altogether about 17,000 clones are present, around 80% being singletons, with the ten largest covering under 30%. Of note for this clone: No antigen is known for it.

In germline, CDR1 is SGDLS, CDR2 YYNGEE. The CDR3 totals 14 residues. Trimming left V 0 bases short and J 1 base short, with 6 bases between. Study-level points and caveats: Expansion of clones was among the lowest in partial responders at 0.1-3.0 mg/kg. No determination was made of the antigen specificity of the expanded peripheral T cells. Doses of 0.1 to 3.0 mg/kg were accompanied by clonal expansion of CD4+ and CD8+ blood T cells by week 6.

Individuals having autoimmune disease history or systemic immunosuppression were not enrolled. The rearrangement joins TRBV9 to TRBJ2-3; D is uncertain. The sequence was collected from an adult with an advanced solid tumor such as melanoma, head and neck, liver or kidney cancer. The sequences come from CD4+ or CD8+ T cells sorted from blood, collected in a trial of the OX40 agonist ivuxolimab. As DNA, the CDR3 is TGTGCCAGCAGCGTAGCACTGGGCACAGATACGCAGTATTTT. This codes for CASSVALGTDTQYF.